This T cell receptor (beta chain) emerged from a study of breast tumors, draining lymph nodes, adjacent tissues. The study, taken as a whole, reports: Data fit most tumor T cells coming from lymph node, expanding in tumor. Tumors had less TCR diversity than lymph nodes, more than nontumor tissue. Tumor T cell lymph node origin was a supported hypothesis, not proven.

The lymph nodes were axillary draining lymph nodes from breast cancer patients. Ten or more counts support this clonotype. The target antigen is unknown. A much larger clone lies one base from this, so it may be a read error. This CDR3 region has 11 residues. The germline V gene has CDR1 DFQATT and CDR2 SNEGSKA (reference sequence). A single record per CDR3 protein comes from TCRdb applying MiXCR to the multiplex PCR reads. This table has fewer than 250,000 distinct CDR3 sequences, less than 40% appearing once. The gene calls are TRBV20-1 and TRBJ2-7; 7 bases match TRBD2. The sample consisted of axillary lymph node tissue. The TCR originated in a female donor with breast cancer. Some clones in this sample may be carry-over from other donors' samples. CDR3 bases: TGCAGCGGGGGACTAACCTACGAGCAGTCCTTC. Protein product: CSGGLTYEQSF.